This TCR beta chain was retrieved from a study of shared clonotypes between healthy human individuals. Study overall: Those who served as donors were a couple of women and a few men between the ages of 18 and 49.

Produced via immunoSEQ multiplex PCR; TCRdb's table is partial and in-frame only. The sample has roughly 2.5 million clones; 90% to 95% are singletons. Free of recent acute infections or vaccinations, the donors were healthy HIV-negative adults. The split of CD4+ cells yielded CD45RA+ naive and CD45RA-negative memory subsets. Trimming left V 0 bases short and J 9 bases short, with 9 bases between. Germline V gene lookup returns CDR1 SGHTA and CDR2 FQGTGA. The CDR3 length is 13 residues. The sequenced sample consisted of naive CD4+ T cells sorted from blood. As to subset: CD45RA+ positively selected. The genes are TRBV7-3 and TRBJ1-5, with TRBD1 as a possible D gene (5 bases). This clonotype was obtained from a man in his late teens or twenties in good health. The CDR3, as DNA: TGTGCCAGCAGCTTAACGGAGGGGTCGCCCCAGCATTTT. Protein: CASSLTEGSPQHF.